A selection of T cell receptor beta chains follows, all from one sample in a study of cytomegalovirus exposure and HLA in healthy donors. Clones were read by immunoSEQ multiplex PCR, and TCRdb kept only the in-frame ones, dropping some. Recorded for this sample: 90,000 to 130,000 clones. The source material was PBMCs. All receptors derive from a man aged 25-45 years in good health and CMV-seronegative. The CDR3 runs from the conserved cysteine through the conserved F or W. D genes are given only for firm matches.

j_call	d_call	cdr3_length	v_call	cdr3_nt	cdr3_aa
TRBJ1-2	TRBD1	13	TRBV28	TGTGCCAGCAGTGGGGACAGGGCTTATGGCTACACCTTC	CASSGDRAYGYTF
TRBJ1-1	TRBD1	14	TRBV2	TGTGCCAGCCTCAGGGGGCTGCGGAACACTGAAGCTTTCTTT	CASLRGLRNTEAFF
TRBJ2-3	TRBD1	15	TRBV28	TGTGCCAGCAGTCTGACAGGGAATACCACAGATACGCAGTATTTT	CASSLTGNTTDTQYF
TRBJ2-2	.	15	TRBV11-3	TGTGCCAGCAGCTTCGAGGGGGTGAGCACCGGGGAGCTGTTTTTT	CASSFEGVSTGELFF
TRBJ2-1	.	16	TRBV12-5	TGTGCTAGTGGTTTGGGCTCAGCGGCCCTCTACAATGAGCAGTTCTTC	CASGLGSAALYNEQFF
TRBJ1-2	.	11	TRBV29-1	TGCAGCGTTGCTGAGAACTATGGCTACACCTTC	CSVAENYGYTF
TRBJ1-1	TRBD1	16	TRBV7-9	TGTGCCAGCAGCTTAGAGGGACAGGGGTCACGGGGTGAAGCTTTCTTT	CASSLEGQGSRGEAFF
TRBJ2-1	.	14	TRBV29-1	TGCAGCGTTGAGCGAGGGTATCGTCACAATGAGCAGTTCTTC	CSVERGYRHNEQFF
TRBJ1-1	.	13	TRBV6-5	TGTGCCACGAAACGGGGGAAGAACACTGAAGCTTTCTTT	CATKRGKNTEAFF
TRBJ2-7	.	15	TRBV5-4	TGTGCCAGCAGGCGGAACCGGGAAACGAACTACGAGCAGTACTTC	CASRRNRETNYEQYF
TRBJ1-2	TRBD1	15	TRBV5-4	TGTGCCAGCAGCCAGGGACAGGGGGCGCGAGATGGCTACACCTTC	CASSQGQGARDGYTF
TRBJ1-1	.	13	TRBV7-3	TGTGCCAGCAGCTTAAAGAGGAACACTGAAGCTTTCTTT	CASSLKRNTEAFF
TRBJ2-2	.	16	TRBV5-1	TGCGCCAGCAGCTTCGTTCAGGCCTCGAACACCGGGGAGCTGTTTTTT	CASSFVQASNTGELFF
TRBJ2-3	TRBD1	16	TRBV7-9	TGTGCCAGCAGCCCCGGGGGACAGGGGAGCACAGATACGCAGTATTTT	CASSPGGQGSTDTQYF
TRBJ2-3	TRBD1	16	TRBV6-6	TGTGCCAGCAGTTACCGGACAGGGATTGTTACAGATACGCAGTATTTT	CASSYRTGIVTDTQYF
TRBJ1-1	.	15	TRBV19	TGTGCCAGTAGTGCCGAAGGACAGAGAGGGGTTGGAGCTTTCTTT	CASSAEGQRGVGAFF
TRBJ2-7	TRBD1	15	TRBV18	TGTGCCAGCTCACCACCCGGGACAGGGGTAAGCGAGCAGTACTTC	CASSPPGTGVSEQYF
TRBJ2-5	TRBD1	15	TRBV28	TGTGCCAGCAGCACACCGGACAGGGACCAAGAGACCCAGTACTTC	CASSTPDRDQETQYF
TRBJ2-3	.	19	TRBV4-2	TGTGCCAGCAGCCGCGCCTCGGGGGCACTAGCGTTGAGCACAGATACGCAGTATTTT	CASSRASGALALSTDTQYF
TRBJ2-3	TRBD2	14	TRBV6-5	TGTGCCAGCACGACCCCGGGCGGGGGAGGTACGCAGTATTTT	CASTTPGGGGTQYF
TRBJ1-1	.	14	TRBV30	TGTGCCTGGAGGAGGGGGGGCGGATCGACTGAAGCTTTCTTT	CAWRRGGGSTEAFF
TRBJ1-3	.	18	TRBV4-2	TGTGCCAGCAGCCAAGATCGCCATCGACAGTCCTCTGGAAACACCATATATTTT	CASSQDRHRQSSGNTIYF
TRBJ2-3	.	15	TRBV7-3	TGTGCCAGCAGCCCCATGGGGGCGAGCACAGATACGCAGTATTTT	CASSPMGASTDTQYF
TRBJ2-1	.	15	TRBV19	TGTGCCAGTACCACAAGTGGCAACTCCTACAATGAGCAGTTCTTC	CASTTSGNSYNEQFF
TRBJ2-2	.	15	TRBV27	TGTGCCAGCAGTTTTGGCTGGCGGGACACCGGGGAGCTGTTTTTT	CASSFGWRDTGELFF
TRBJ1-1	TRBD1	15	TRBV28	TGTGCCAGCACACGCTGGGGGACAGCGAACACTGAAGCTTTCTTT	CASTRWGTANTEAFF
TRBJ1-5	.	13	TRBV5-1	TGCGCCAGCAGCTTGGTCCCCGATCAGCCCCAGCATTTT	CASSLVPDQPQHF
TRBJ2-2	.	13	TRBV6-1	TGTGCCAGCACAGTGGGGAGGACCGGGGAGCTGTTTTTT	CASTVGRTGELFF
TRBJ2-1	.	16	TRBV7-3	TGTGCCAGCAGCCCAAGCGGTCTTAGCTCCTACAATGAGCAGTTCTTC	CASSPSGLSSYNEQFF
TRBJ2-4	TRBD2	16	TRBV19	TGTGCCAGTAGTGCCTCCGGGACTAGCGCCTTGAACATTCAGTACTTC	CASSASGTSALNIQYF
TRBJ1-1	TRBD1	16	TRBV18	TGTGCCAGCTCACCCCGGACAGGGCATGAGAACACTGAAGCTTTCTTT	CASSPRTGHENTEAFF
TRBJ1-1	.	17	TRBV5-1	TGCGCCAGCAGCCTAGGGGTGTCCTCCTTGATGAACACTGAAGCTTTCTTT	CASSLGVSSLMNTEAFF
TRBJ1-6	.	14	TRBV4-3	TGCGCCAGCAGCCCGTGGACAGCTAATTCACCCCTCCACTTT	CASSPWTANSPLHF
TRBJ1-3	.	16	TRBV5-1	TGCGCCAGCAGCTTGGATAACAGCGGCTCTGGAAACACCATATATTTT	CASSLDNSGSGNTIYF
TRBJ2-1	TRBD1	16	TRBV9	TGTGCCAGCAGCGTCACCGGGACAGTTGACTACAATGAGCAGTTCTTC	CASSVTGTVDYNEQFF
TRBJ2-7	.	14	TRBV6-1	TGTGCCAGCGGCGCGACACTCATATCCTACGAGCAGTACTTC	CASGATLISYEQYF
TRBJ2-3	TRBD2	18	TRBV10-3	TGTGCCATCAGGGAGCCGACTAGCGGGGGGACTATCACAGATACGCAGTATTTT	CAIREPTSGGTITDTQYF
TRBJ1-2	.	16	TRBV12-5	TGTGCTAGTGGTTTGGATCACTGGGCTGAAAACTATGGCTACACCTTC	CASGLDHWAENYGYTF
TRBJ2-2	.	14	TRBV13	TGTGCCAGCAGCTTGAGGAGTCGGGCCGGGGAGCTGTTTTTT	CASSLRSRAGELFF
TRBJ1-1	.	16	TRBV7-9	TGTGCCAGCAGCCCCCCCTTGAGGGGGTGGGGCACTGAAGCTTTCTTT	CASSPPLRGWGTEAFF
TRBJ2-1	TRBD1	15	TRBV7-8	TGTGCCAGCAGCTTAACAGGGGGCCGCCAGCATGAGCAGTTCTTC	CASSLTGGRQHEQFF
TRBJ2-1	TRBD1	15	TRBV9	TGTGCCAGCAGCGTAGCGGGACAGGGGTACAATGAGCAGTTCTTC	CASSVAGQGYNEQFF
TRBJ2-1	TRBD2	15	TRBV27	TGTGCCAGCAGTCCGCTAGCGGGGGGGAAAAATGAGCAGTTCTTC	CASSPLAGGKNEQFF
TRBJ1-2	.	16	TRBV25-1	TGTGCCAGCAGTCCCCTGGGGGACTTAACTAACTATGGCTACACCTTC	CASSPLGDLTNYGYTF
TRBJ1-6	.	15	TRBV4-2	TGTGCCAGCAGAGAGTCCGTCGACTATAATTCACCCCTCCACTTT	CASRESVDYNSPLHF
TRBJ2-7	.	18	TRBV19	TGTGCCAGTAGTATTACCTCGCGGGGTCAGGGCCCTTCCTACGAGCAGTACTTC	CASSITSRGQGPSYEQYF
TRBJ2-7	.	10	TRBV5-4	TGTGCCAGCAGTCCCGGCGAGCAGTACTTC	CASSPGEQYF
TRBJ2-7	.	15	TRBV13	TGTGCCAGCAGCTTCCCGGGGCAGGGGCTCTACGAGCAGTACTTC	CASSFPGQGLYEQYF
TRBJ2-5	TRBD1	16	TRBV19	TGTGCCAGTAGTCCTCCCGGGACAGGGGCGGGAGAGACCCAGTACTTC	CASSPPGTGAGETQYF
TRBJ1-1	.	13	TRBV6-6	TGTGCCAGCAGTTACTCCATGAACACTGAAGCTTTCTTT	CASSYSMNTEAFF
TRBJ2-3	TRBD2	18	TRBV4-1	TGCGCCAGCAGCCAAGATTGGGCTAGCGGGGGGACCACAGATACGCAGTATTTT	CASSQDWASGGTTDTQYF
TRBJ2-1	TRBD2	15	TRBV30	TGTGCCTGGAGTCAGGCGGGGGGCTTCTACAATGAGCAGTTCTTC	CAWSQAGGFYNEQFF
TRBJ1-1	.	13	TRBV27	TGTGCCAGCAGTTACCGGGGGGGATATGAAGCTTTCTTT	CASSYRGGYEAFF